The 19 T cell receptor beta chains below come from one sample, sequenced in a study of T cell responses to AZD1222 COVID-19 vaccine. The repertoire was sequenced with immunoSEQ multiplex PCR; TCRdb's copy has only in-frame clones and lacks some. The sample lists about 190,000 clones, more than 90% occurring once. The input for sequencing was peripheral blood, taken 28 days after the second dose of the MenACWY control vaccine. The receptor set was obtained from an adult who received the MenACWY meningococcal vaccine as a control.

The chain couples TRBV3-1 (or the pseudogene TRBV3-2) to TRBJ2-5, with D possibly matching TRBD2 (5 bases). V lost 2 bases and J 3 bases, leaving 10 bases between the germline ends. Germline CDR1 and CDR2: LGHDT and YNNKEL (reference sequence). CDR3 size: 14 residues. The CDR3 reads CASSQYTREETQYF. The CDR3 DNA follows: TGTGCCAGCAGCCAATATACGAGGGAAGAGACCCAGTACTTC.

This clone was detected once. This rearrangement joins TRBV29-1 to TRBJ2-7; 7 bases are a match to TRBD2. Germline trimming cut 4 bases from V and 7 bases from J; bases unmatched to any gene: 10. This CDR3 spans 13 amino acids. CDR1 and CDR2 (germline): SQVTM, ANQGSEA. The chain's CDR3 is CSVALRGSGEQYF. The CDR3 DNA reads as TGCAGCGTTGCACTCCGCGGGAGTGGAGAGCAGTACTTC.

The rearrangement uses TRBV5-1 and TRBJ2-7; D gene unclear. V was trimmed by 5 bases and J by 5 bases, leaving 17 bases between them. Germline CDR1 reads SGHRS; CDR2 reads YFSETQ. There are 14 residues in the CDR3. CDR3 bases: TGCGCCAGCAGATTAAGGGCACCGAAGGACGAGCAGTACTTC. As protein: CASRLRAPKDEQYF.

The chain is built from TRBV5-1 and TRBJ2-5; the match to TRBD2 covers 9 bases. The CDR3 runs to 16 residues. The ends lost 6 bases at V and 4 bases at J; junction bases unmatched: 13. Germline V gene data show CDR1 as SGHRS and CDR2 as YFSETQ. The CDR3 DNA reads TGCGCCAGCACCCATTCCAATCCGGGACTAGCAGAGACCCAGTACTTC. Translation: CASTHSNPGLAETQYF.

J is TRBJ2-3 and V is TRBV27; D gene uncertain. The V gene lost 2 bases and the J gene lost 1 base, with 4 bases spanning the gap. This CDR3 has 13 residues. In germline, CDR1 is MNHEY, CDR2 SMNVEV (reference sequence). The CDR3 protein is CASSLKRTDTQYF. For the CDR3, the DNA is TGTGCCAGCAGTTTAAAACGCACAGATACGCAGTATTTT.

This sequence joins TRBV30 and TRBJ2-1, with unresolved D. CDR3 size: 13 residues. Trimming pared 0 bases from V and 7 bases from J, leaving 10 bases between. From germline, CDR1 is GTSNPN and CDR2 SVGIG (reference sequence). The CDR3 nucleotides read TGTGCCTGGAGTGTAGGGTCCTCGAATGAGCAGTTCTTC. Its translation: CAWSVGSSNEQFF.

The CDR3, as DNA: TGTGCCAGCAGCCAAGGGACTAGCGGGAGCTCCTACAATGAGCAGTTCTTC. Its translation: CASSQGTSGSSYNEQFF. The J gene is TRBJ2-1, the V gene TRBV14; 13 bases map to TRBD2. V gave up 1 base and J gave up 0 bases; unmatched junction bases: 0. Germline CDR1 SGHDN, CDR2 FVKESK. The CDR3 runs 17 residues.

This chain links TRBV6-2 or TRBV6-3 with TRBJ1-1, with D tentatively TRBD1 (6 bases). The CDR3 consists of 13 residues. Trimming took 2 bases from V and 7 from J, leaving 11 bases between them. CDR1 and CDR2 (germline): MNHEY, SVGEGT. In nucleotides, the CDR3 is TGTGCCAGCAGTTACCAAAGGGGGGGTGAAGCTTTCTTT. It codes for CASSYQRGGEAFF.

V gene TRBV27 combines with J gene TRBJ2-7, with TRBD1 matching over 8 bases. There are 13 residues in the CDR3. After removal of 8 bases from V and 0 bases from J, the junction contained 3 bases not matched to a gene. The germline gives CDR1 MNHEY, CDR2 SMNVEV (reference sequence). CDR3 nucleotides: TGTGCCAGCTCCGACAGGGGCTCCTACGAGCAGTACTTC. This encodes CASSDRGSYEQYF.

This chain connects TRBV27 to TRBJ1-2; weak D call: TRBD1 (5 bases). The V and J ends lost 4 bases and 9 bases respectively, with 18 bases between them. CDR1 and CDR2 (germline): MNHEY, SMNVEV (reference sequence). The CDR3 has 14 amino acids. CDR3: CASSSVDSPFRYTF. CDR3 coding DNA: TGTGCCAGCAGTTCCGTTGACAGCCCATTCCGCTACACCTTC.

The chain couples TRBV28 to TRBJ2-7, with a tentative D call TRBD2 (5 bases). V gave up 6 bases and J gave up 2 bases, with 14 bases separating them. Germline V CDR1 and CDR2: MDHEN, SYDVKM. The CDR3 is made up of 14 amino acids. This CDR3 is CASRSGLGAYEQYF. DNA for the CDR3: TGTGCCAGCAGAAGTGGACTCGGAGCCTACGAGCAGTACTTC.

The CDR3 is CASSPLGQGNEQYF. CDR3 coding DNA: TGCGCCAGCAGTCCCTTGGGACAGGGAAACGAGCAGTACTTC. The V gene is TRBV10-1, the J gene TRBJ2-7; 9 bases are shared with TRBD1. The trim removed 5 bases at V and 5 bases at J, leaving 7 bases unmatched. CDR1 is WNHNN, CDR2 SYGVQD, per germline (reference sequence). CDR3 length equals 14 residues.

The chain joins TRBV19 to TRBJ1-1; 7 bases fit TRBD1. The germline gives CDR1 LNHDA, CDR2 SQIVND (reference sequence). This CDR3 has 14 residues. V trimming: 6 bases; J trimming: 4 bases; junction bases outside the gene matches: 8. CDR3 region: CASSTDRRGTEAFF. The CDR3 nucleotides read TGTGCCAGTAGCACGGACAGGAGGGGCACTGAAGCTTTCTTT.

V and J are TRBV7-3 and TRBJ2-3; D is uncertain. The CDR3 runs 15 residues. V lost 5 bases, J lost 0 bases, and 12 bases lay in between. The germline V gene encodes CDR1 SGHTA and CDR2 FQGTGA. The CDR3 spells CASSVGAPSTDTQYF. The DNA for the CDR3 is TGTGCCAGCAGCGTAGGTGCGCCTAGCACAGATACGCAGTATTTT.

The chain couples TRBV10-3 to TRBJ2-3; unclear D gene. The V gene's germline CDR1 is ENHRY and CDR2 SYGVKD. CDR3 size: 14 residues. The V and J ends lost 6 bases and 6 bases respectively, with 16 bases between them. The CDR3 DNA follows: TGTGCCATCAGCGAGGAGCGCCATCCCGATACGCAGTATTTT. This gives the protein CAISEERHPDTQYF.

CDR3: CASRGVVANEQFF. The CDR3 coding sequence is TGTGCCAGCAGGGGCGTGGTGGCCAATGAGCAGTTCTTC. This chain connects TRBV12-3 or TRBV12-4 to TRBJ2-1; D unclear. Trimming pared 6 bases from V and 6 bases from J, leaving 12 bases between. CDR3 length: 13 residues.

The chain joins TRBV11-2 to TRBJ2-2; 9 bases match TRBD1. The CDR3 has 17 residues. Germline CDR1 and CDR2: SGHAT and FQNNGV. V lost 3 bases to trimming and J lost 4 bases; unmatched junction nucleotides: 9. Here the CDR3 reads CASSFRPGTGSTGELFF. The CDR3 DNA is TGTGCCAGCAGCTTTCGCCCTGGGACAGGGAGCACCGGGGAGCTGTTTTTT.

V is TRBV19 and J is TRBJ1-2; 8 nucleotides match TRBD1. Trimming cost V 4 bases and J 8 bases; bases outside gene matches: 9. This CDR3 spans 14 amino acids. CDR1 and CDR2 (germline): LNHDA, SQIVND (reference sequence). Here the CDR3 reads CASSSQGAPWGYTF. DNA of the CDR3: TGTGCCAGTAGTAGCCAGGGGGCCCCTTGGGGCTACACCTTC.

This clone was picked up a small number of times. The V call is TRBV5-6, the J call TRBJ2-7; 7 bases align to TRBD1. V lost 0 bases to trimming and J lost 4 bases; unmatched junction nucleotides: 10. CDR1 is SGHDT, CDR2 YYEEEE, per germline. The length of the CDR3 is 16 residues. DNA for the CDR3: TGTGCCAGCAGCTTGGTCGGGGCAGGGGGATTATACGAGCAGTACTTC. It encodes CASSLVGAGGLYEQYF.